The source of this T cell receptor (beta chain) is a study of blood T cells in healthy people across ages (dated by TCRdb to the mid-2010s). Background for the entire study: In model experiments, roughly one uniquely barcoded TCR beta cDNA molecule per two T cells was captured by template switching. To track age-related changes in TCR beta repertoire diversity, the study relied on deep sequencing normalized with unique cDNA molecular identifiers. The donors were split into four age groups: young (average 16 years), middle-aged (roughly 40), aged (around 67) and long-lived (about 82). To avoid experimental bias, donors of different ages were distributed randomly across sequencing lanes. The study analyzed two additional independent replicas of 1 million unique cDNA reads from the same blood draw for two donors, one aged 18 to 30 and one aged 80 or older.

Systemically healthy Caucasian individuals from Russia, approximately 39 in total and aged about 6 to 95 years, were included as donors. Each donor gave 8 to 10 milliliters of peripheral blood, collected into EDTA-treated Vacutainer tubes. Ficoll-Paque density-gradient centrifugation was used to isolate PBMCs, with at least 6.5 million per sample. Total RNA was extracted from PBMCs with Trizol reagent, with at least 5 micrograms obtained per sample. For every donor, flow cytometry on a PBMC aliquot measured the percentage of naive CD45RAhigh/CD27high T cells. This clonotype has just a few counts. Its cognate antigen has yet to be identified. Base qualities are not recorded, but no much larger clone differs from it by a single base. V lost 0 bases and J lost 2 bases, and the count of bases not matched to a germline gene is 14. Its CDR3 holds 19 amino acids, cysteine through phenylalanine. This entry keeps only the CDR3 DNA: 57 bases, framed from base 1. The germline V gene (reference sequence) gives CDR1 as DFQATT and CDR2 as SNEGSKA.

The investigation overall reported the following: Because the CMV infection status of the donors was unknown, age-related changes in expanded clonotypes may potentially have been confounded. A strong correlation was found between observed TCR beta diversity and the percentage of naive T cells measured by flow cytometry. Estimates of total diversity based on one million sequenced T cells were considered lower bounds and underestimates. The long-lived group showed more naive CD4+ T cells, fewer expanded clones and increased TCR diversity than the aged group, suggesting age selection. As age increased, observed TCR beta diversity per million T cells dropped in a roughly linear way, and a significant reduction was already evident by age 40. Bulk unsorted PBMC profiling prevented conclusive comparison of naive and antigen-experienced compartments.

The library was built by means of 5' RACE. TCRdb records Illumina HiSeq 2500 as the sequencer. The second PCR ran for roughly 6 to 11 cycles and used a J-beta primer mix along with a sample-barcoded 5' primer. A unique molecular identifier was introduced onto each TCR beta cDNA molecule by a template-switch 5' adaptor carrying 12 random nucleotides. At least 2.5 million CDR3-containing paired-end reads were obtained from each sample. All of the RNA was converted into first-strand cDNA using the Mint cDNA synthesis kit, with a TRBC-specific oligonucleotide serving as the primer. After uracil-DNA glycosylase treatment, a first 18-cycle PCR used universal primers M1SS and BC2_uni_R on all cDNA. The original pipeline was this. For normalization, 1 million high-quality reads, each with a distinct molecular identifier, were randomly selected from each sample. Reads with shared molecular identifiers were discarded instead of being binned into consensus sequences. MiTCR, set to a Q25 quality threshold and the strictest error-elimination algorithm, was used for CDR3 identification, clonotype clustering and error correction. Lower-bound total TCR beta diversity was estimated with a nonparametric unseen species model using Euler transformation. TCRdb reanalyzed the raw reads on its own, using fastp at Q25 for trimming and MiXCR for clone calling, and kept in-frame beta chains. Entries that share a CDR3 protein sequence are merged under the most common genes and DNA. TCRdb's processing, not the authors', yielded these V and J calls. The sample has about 1.6 million distinct CDR3 sequences on record, around 36% of them singletons. The ten largest clones add up to around 10% of the sample.

Sequencing was carried out using blood. The sequence derives from a woman aged 25 to 39 in good health. The chain was built from TRBV20-1 and TRBJ2-3; TRBD2 fits 10 bases in the junction. The bases are TGCAGTGCTAGAGATCTCGGGGGGGAGACTAGCGGGCTCACAGATACGCAGTATTTT. Its protein is CSARDLGGETSGLTDTQYF.